The clone carrying this T cell receptor (beta chain) was observed a handful of times. TCRdb re-analysed the 5' RACE reads in MiXCR, keeping a single row per CDR3 protein. This sample has some 790,000 distinct CDR3 sequences, with about 20% found just once. The data are from a study of identical twins. The same data also contributed to another study, on T cells expressing NK-cell markers.

Sequenced sample: PBMCs. This sequence originates from a young woman in good health.

The CDR3 sequence is CASSEWSSGEQYF. Here the CDR3 DNA reads TGTGCCAGCAGTGAATGGTCCTCCGGGGAGCAGTACTTC. The J gene is TRBJ2-7, the V gene TRBV25-1; no firm D call. V lost 1 base and J 7 bases, leaving 11 bases between the germline ends. In germline, CDR1 is MGHDK, CDR2 SYGVNS. The CDR3 is 13 amino acids.